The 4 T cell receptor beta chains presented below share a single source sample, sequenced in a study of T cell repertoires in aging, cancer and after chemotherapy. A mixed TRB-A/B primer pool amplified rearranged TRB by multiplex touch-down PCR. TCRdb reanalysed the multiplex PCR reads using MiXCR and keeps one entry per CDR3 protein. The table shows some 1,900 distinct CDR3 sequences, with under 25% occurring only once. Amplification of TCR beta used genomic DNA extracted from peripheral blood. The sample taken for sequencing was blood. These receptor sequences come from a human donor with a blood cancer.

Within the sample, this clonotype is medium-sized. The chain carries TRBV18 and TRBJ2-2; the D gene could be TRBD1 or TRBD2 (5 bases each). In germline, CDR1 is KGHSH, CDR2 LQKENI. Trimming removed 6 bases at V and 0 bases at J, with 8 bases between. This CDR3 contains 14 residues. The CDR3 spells CASSPGPNTGELFF. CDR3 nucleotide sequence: TGTGCCAGCTCTCCGGGACCGAACACCGGGGAGCTGTTTTTT. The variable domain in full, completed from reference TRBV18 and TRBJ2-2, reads NAGVMQNPRHLVRRRGQEARLRCSPMKGHSHVYWYRQLPEEGLKFMVYLQKENIIDESGMPKERFSAEFPKEGPSILRIQQVVRGDSAAYFCASSPGPNTGELFFGEGSRLTVL.

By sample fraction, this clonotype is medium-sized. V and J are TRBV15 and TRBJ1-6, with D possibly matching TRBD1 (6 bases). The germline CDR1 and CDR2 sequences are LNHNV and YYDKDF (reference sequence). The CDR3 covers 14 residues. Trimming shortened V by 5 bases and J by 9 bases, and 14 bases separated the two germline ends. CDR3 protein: CATSGETGSSPLHF. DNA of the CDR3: TGTGCCACCAGCGGTGAGACAGGTAGTTCACCCCTCCACTTT.

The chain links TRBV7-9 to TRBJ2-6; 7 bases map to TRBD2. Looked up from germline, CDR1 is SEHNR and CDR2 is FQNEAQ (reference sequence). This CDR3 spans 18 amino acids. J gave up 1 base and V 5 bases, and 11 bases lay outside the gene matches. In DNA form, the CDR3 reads TGTGCCAGCAGCCTAACTGGAGGGGAGGGATCTGGGGCCAACGTCCTGACTTTC. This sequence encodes CASSLTGGEGSGANVLTF.

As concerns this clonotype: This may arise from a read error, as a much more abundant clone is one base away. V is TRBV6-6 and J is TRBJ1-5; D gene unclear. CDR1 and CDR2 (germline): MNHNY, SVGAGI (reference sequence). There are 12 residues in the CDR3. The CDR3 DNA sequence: TGTGACAGCAGTTACTCGAGTCGGCCCCAGCATTTT. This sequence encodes CDSSYSSRPQHF.